These 3 T cell receptor beta chains share one sample of origin, sequenced in a study of blood T cell repertoires in COVID-19 (dated by TCRdb to the early 2020s). Library preparation used the immunoSEQ multiplex PCR assay. The table was pulled from immuneACCESS by TCRdb, which kept in-frame rearrangements only. Such tables lose some clones; where checked, under half of the loss comes from unresolved V genes, and the rest has no known cause. The sample table contains about 84,000 clones; only one count was recorded for 75% to 85% of them. The ten top clones hold under 35% of the sample. Sequences were obtained from peripheral blood. These receptors all stem from a woman of 80 years or more with acute or convalescent COVID-19.

The chain recombines TRBV10-1 with TRBJ2-2; 7 bases agree with TRBD2. V trimming: 5 bases; J trimming: 4 bases; junction bases outside the gene matches: 1. This CDR3 has 13 amino acids. Germline loops: CDR1 WNHNN, CDR2 SYGVQD (reference sequence). CDR3 residues: CASSPGGTGELFF. In DNA, the CDR3 is TGCGCCAGCAGTCCGGGGGGCACCGGGGAGCTGTTTTTT.

The chain couples TRBV27 to TRBJ2-7; 7 bases map to TRBD1. V was pared by 4 bases and J by 7 bases, with 16 bases of the junction left unmatched. The CDR3 runs to 16 residues. From germline, CDR1 is MNHEY and CDR2 SMNVEV (reference sequence). CDR3 in DNA: TGTGCCAGCAGTTCCCCGTCCGGAACAGGGGTCCGGGAGCAGTACTTC. Translated, it gives CASSSPSGTGVREQYF.

This clone has just a few counts. Here the CDR3 DNA reads TGTGCCAGCAGCCAAGGACTTTCCATATACGAGCAGTACTTC. Protein: CASSQGLSIYEQYF. This sequence joins TRBV3-1 (or the pseudogene TRBV3-2) and TRBJ2-7; D not certain. Per germline, CDR1 LGHDT and CDR2 YNNKEL (reference sequence). There are 14 residues in the CDR3. Deletions cut 1 base from V and 4 bases from J, with 11 bases between.